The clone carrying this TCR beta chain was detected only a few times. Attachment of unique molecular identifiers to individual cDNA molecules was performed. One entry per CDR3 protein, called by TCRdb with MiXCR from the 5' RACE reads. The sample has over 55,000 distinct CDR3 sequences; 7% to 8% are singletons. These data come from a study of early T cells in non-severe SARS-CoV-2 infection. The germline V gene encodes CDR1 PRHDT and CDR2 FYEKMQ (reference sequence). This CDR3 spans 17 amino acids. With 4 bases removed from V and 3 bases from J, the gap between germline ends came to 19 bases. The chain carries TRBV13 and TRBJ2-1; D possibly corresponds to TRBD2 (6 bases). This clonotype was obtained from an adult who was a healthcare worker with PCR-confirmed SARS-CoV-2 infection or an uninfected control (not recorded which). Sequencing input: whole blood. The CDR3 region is CASSSIGARESYNEQFF. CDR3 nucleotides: TGTGCCAGCAGCTCGATCGGAGCGCGGGAAAGCTACAATGAGCAGTTCTTC.